This passage covers 15 T cell receptor beta chains from one sample sequenced in a study of blood T cell repertoires in COVID-19. Clones were read by immunoSEQ multiplex PCR, and TCRdb kept only the in-frame ones, dropping some. The sample has about 47,000 clones, 75% to 85% seen once; the top ten hold roughly 13%. Source material: peripheral blood. These receptors were collected from a human donor with acute or convalescent COVID-19. The donor label of this sample is uncertain.

The rearrangement joins TRBV5-1 to TRBJ2-7, with TRBD2 as a possible D gene (6 bases). Germline CDR1 reads SGHRS; CDR2 reads YFSETQ. The V gene lost 2 bases and the J gene lost 0 bases, with 12 bases spanning the gap. CDR3 length equals 15 residues. This CDR3 reads CASSLNSGSSYEQYF. CDR3 bases: TGCGCCAGCAGCTTAAATAGCGGATCCTCCTACGAGCAGTACTTC.

The gene calls are TRBV19 and TRBJ2-1; TRBD1 might be the D (6 bases). The CDR3 sequence is 13 residues long. The V end was cut by 7 bases, the J end by 3 bases, with 10 bases between. Germline CDR1 is LNHDA and CDR2 is SQIVND (reference sequence). The DNA of the CDR3 is TGTGCCAGTAATCAGGGGTACTACAATGAGCAGTTCTTC. Its protein product is CASNQGYYNEQFF.

The rearrangement uses TRBV15 and TRBJ1-5, with D unresolved. Looked up from germline, CDR1 is LNHNV and CDR2 is YYDKDF (reference sequence). The CDR3 runs to 14 residues. Trimming stripped 1 base from V and 3 bases from J, with 7 bases between. The CDR3 nucleotides read TGTGCCACCAGCAGAGGGGGAGCCAATCAGCCCCAGCATTTT. Translated: CATSRGGANQPQHF.

This clone was detected once. This chain joins TRBV11-2 and TRBJ2-1; 7 bases align to TRBD2. V trimming: 1 base; J trimming: 4 bases; junction bases outside the gene matches: 4. The length of the CDR3 is 15 residues. Germline CDR1 is SGHAT and CDR2 is FQNNGV. The CDR3 bases are TGTGCCAGCAGCTTAGCTGCGGGAGAGTACAATGAGCAGTTCTTC. This gives the protein CASSLAAGEYNEQFF.

This chain connects TRBV28 to TRBJ1-1, with TRBD1 as a possible D gene (6 bases). The CDR3 sequence is 16 residues long. V shed 7 bases and J shed 2 bases, with 20 bases lying between them. Per germline, CDR1 MDHEN and CDR2 SYDVKM. Written as DNA, the CDR3 is TGTGCCAGCACCAAACCGACGACGGACAGAAACACTGAAGCTTTCTTT. It specifies CASTKPTTDRNTEAFF.

This clone was detected once. The chain has TRBV19 and TRBJ2-4; D perhaps matches TRBD1 (6 bases). Germline V gene sequence: CDR1 LNHDA, CDR2 SQIVND (reference sequence). Trimming pared 4 bases from V and 5 bases from J, leaving 15 bases between. The CDR3 is 15 amino acids. The CDR3 nucleotides are TGTGCCAGTAGTACACAGGGAACTTTCCAAAACATTCAGTACTTC. As protein: CASSTQGTFQNIQYF.

The rearrangement links TRBV6-5 to TRBJ1-5; D is ambiguous. The CDR3 sequence is 14 residues long. Per germline, CDR1 MNHEY and CDR2 SVGAGI. Between the trimmed V and J ends, which lost 8 bases and 3 bases, there was a span of 14 bases. The CDR3 protein is CASGPGSSNQPQHF. The CDR3 region has the DNA TGTGCCAGCGGGCCCGGGAGCTCCAATCAGCCCCAGCATTTT.

This clone was observed a single time. V gene TRBV28 combines with J gene TRBJ1-2; D ambiguous. Trimming removed 2 bases from V and 2 bases from J, with 9 bases in between. This CDR3 spans 14 amino acids. Germline V gene lookup returns CDR1 MDHEN and CDR2 SYDVKM. The CDR3 loop is CASSLMSRNYGYTF. The CDR3 region has the DNA TGTGCCAGCAGTTTAATGTCGAGAAACTATGGCTACACCTTC.

This CDR3 is CATSRDRALTPQHF. As DNA, the CDR3 is TGTGCCACCAGCAGAGACAGGGCCCTAACGCCCCAGCATTTT. V gene TRBV15 combines with J gene TRBJ1-5, with D maybe TRBD1 (5 bases). The V end lost 0 bases, the J end lost 9 bases, and 12 bases lay between the germline ends. From germline, CDR1 is LNHNV and CDR2 YYDKDF (reference sequence). CDR3 size: 14 residues.

The chain is built from TRBV11-3 and TRBJ2-7; 11 positions agree with TRBD1. Germline values: CDR1 SGHNT, CDR2 YENEEA. The CDR3 has 14 amino acids. The V and J ends lost 5 bases and 4 bases, in that order; junction bases with no gene match: 4. Here the CDR3 DNA reads TGTGCCAGCAGCAAGGGACAGGGGGGTTACGAGCAGTACTTC. It encodes CASSKGQGGYEQYF.

This chain links TRBV10-2 with TRBJ1-2; D gene uncertain. The CDR3 has 13 residues. Trimming took 5 bases from V and 3 from J, leaving 10 bases between them. CDR1 is WSHSY and CDR2 is SAAADI in the germline V gene. CDR3 sequence: CASSREWDYGYTF. The DNA for the CDR3 is TGCGCCAGCAGTAGGGAGTGGGACTATGGCTACACCTTC.

The chain couples TRBV6-4 to TRBJ1-5; D might be TRBD1 (6 bases). Per the germline V gene, CDR1 is MRHNA and CDR2 is SNTAGT. The germline V and J ends were trimmed by 2 bases and 7 bases, with 18 bases remaining between them. The CDR3 loop spans 16 amino acids. CDR3 in amino acids: CASSDPGHTDQQPQHF. In DNA form, the CDR3 reads TGTGCCAGCAGTGACCCGGGACACACGGATCAACAGCCCCAGCATTTT.

This clone is deemed medium-sized. V is TRBV6-5 and J is TRBJ1-4; 11 bases map to TRBD1. From germline, CDR1 is MNHEY and CDR2 SVGAGI. The CDR3 has 15 amino acids. V shed 2 bases, J shed 6 bases, and the junction held 2 bases outside the gene matches. CDR3 sequence reads: CASSYRGQGDEKLFF. The CDR3 DNA reads as TGTGCCAGCAGTTACCGGGGACAGGGGGATGAAAAACTGTTTTTT.

This sequence joins TRBV19 and TRBJ2-2, with TRBD2 as a possible D gene (6 bases). The V gene lost 7 bases and the J gene lost 0 bases, with 15 bases spanning the gap. Per the germline V gene, CDR1 is LNHDA and CDR2 is SQIVND (reference sequence). The CDR3 spans 16 residues. In nucleotides, the CDR3 is TGTGCCAGTACCCGTGGAGGGGCCGCGAACACCGGGGAGCTGTTTTTT. As protein: CASTRGGAANTGELFF.

The V call is TRBV27, the J call TRBJ2-7; TRBD2 matches 7 bases. Germline V gene data show CDR1 as MNHEY and CDR2 as SMNVEV (reference sequence). The CDR3 totals 15 residues. Unmatched junction bases numbered 6, after V lost 0 bases and J lost 4 bases. The CDR3 sequence is CASSLSLTSIYEQYF. CDR3 DNA sequence: TGTGCCAGCAGTTTATCCCTGACTAGCATTTACGAGCAGTACTTC.